This record looks at one TCR beta chain sequence and its context. Its antigen is not known. This sample stems from a study of shared clonotypes between healthy human individuals. The assay was immunoSEQ multiplex PCR, and TCRdb's table has in-frame clones only and misses some. Of approximately 340,000 clones listed, 74% are singletons. Study observations and caveats: What rarefaction showed was incomplete sorted-subset sequencing despite large depth. Some naive CD4 clonotypes, 4% to 6%, turned up in common across several donors.

V was trimmed by 4 bases and J by 6 bases, leaving 15 bases between them. The V gene's germline CDR1 is SNHLY and CDR2 FYNNEI. CDR3 size: 15 residues. This TCR was recovered from a young man in good health. The chain recombines TRBV2 with TRBJ1-4, with a weak D call TRBD1 (5 bases). Sequenced sample: memory CD4+ T cells sorted from blood. The subset was: CD45RA-negative fraction. CDR3 sequence (DNA): TGTGCCAGCAGTGCACTCGGGACTCTTGATGAAAAACTGTTTTTT. Amino acids: CASSALGTLDEKLFF.